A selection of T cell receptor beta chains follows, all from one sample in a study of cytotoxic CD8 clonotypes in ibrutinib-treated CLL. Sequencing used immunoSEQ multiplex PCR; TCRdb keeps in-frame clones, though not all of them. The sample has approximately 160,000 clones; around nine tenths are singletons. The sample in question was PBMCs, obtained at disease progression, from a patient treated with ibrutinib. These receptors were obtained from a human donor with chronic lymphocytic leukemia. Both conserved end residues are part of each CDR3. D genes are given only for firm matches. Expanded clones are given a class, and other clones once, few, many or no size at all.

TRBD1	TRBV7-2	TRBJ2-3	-	CASSSRQGLSTDTQYF	TGTGCCAGCAGCTCCAGACAGGGCCTAAGCACAGATACGCAGTATTTT
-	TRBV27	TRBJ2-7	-	CASSLLGTGRGYEQYF	TGTGCCAGCAGTTTATTGGGAACGGGACGGGGCTACGAGCAGTACTTC
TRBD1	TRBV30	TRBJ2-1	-	CAWGSPGQGAKGNEQFF	TGTGCCTGGGGTTCTCCGGGACAGGGGGCGAAAGGCAATGAGCAGTTCTTC
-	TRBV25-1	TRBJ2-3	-	CASRLSTDTQYF	TGTGCCAGCAGGTTAAGCACAGATACGCAGTATTTT
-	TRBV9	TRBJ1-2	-	CASSSLGPNYGYTF	TGTGCCAGCAGCAGTTTGGGGCCTAACTATGGCTACACCTTC
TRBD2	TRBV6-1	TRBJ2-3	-	CASMGGLGTDTQYF	TGTGCCAGCATGGGAGGGCTCGGCACAGATACGCAGTATTTT
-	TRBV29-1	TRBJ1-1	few	CSAQKQLNTEAFF	TGCAGCGCCCAGAAACAGCTGAACACTGAAGCTTTCTTT
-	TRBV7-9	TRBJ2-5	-	CASSKIWSSQETQYF	TGTGCCAGCAGCAAAATTTGGTCCAGCCAAGAGACCCAGTACTTC
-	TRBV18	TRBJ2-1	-	CASSPQVVAPRSYNEQFF	TGTGCCAGCTCACCACAGGTAGTTGCACCGAGGTCGTACAATGAGCAGTTCTTC
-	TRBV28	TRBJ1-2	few	CASSYGQLYGYTF	TGTGCCAGCAGTTATGGGCAGCTTTATGGCTACACCTTC
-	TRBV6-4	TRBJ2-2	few	CASSDRQDTGELFF	TGTGCCAGCAGTGACCGACAGGACACCGGGGAGCTGTTTTTT
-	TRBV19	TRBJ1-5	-	CASSMGRITSNQPQHF	TGTGCCAGTAGTATGGGACGGATAACCTCCAATCAGCCCCAGCATTTT
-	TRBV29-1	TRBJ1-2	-	CSVPGGEGGYTF	TGCAGCGTCCCCGGCGGGGAAGGTGGCTACACCTTC
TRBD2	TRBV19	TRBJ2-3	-	CASRYLAGRTDTQYF	TGTGCCAGTAGGTACCTAGCGGGGCGCACAGATACGCAGTATTTT
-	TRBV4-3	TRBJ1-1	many	CASSQVNLGVNTEAFF	TGCGCCAGCAGCCAAGTAAACCTAGGAGTAAACACTGAAGCTTTCTTT
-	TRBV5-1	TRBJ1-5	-	CASSIDGGDQPQHF	TGCGCCAGCAGCATCGACGGAGGGGATCAGCCCCAGCATTTT
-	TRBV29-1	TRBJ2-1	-	CSVGGTGTINEQFF	TGCAGCGTTGGGGGCACAGGAACAATCAATGAGCAGTTCTTC
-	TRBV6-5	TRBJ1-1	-	CASSYLATGGTEAFF	TGTGCCAGCAGTTACTTAGCGACAGGTGGGACTGAAGCTTTCTTT
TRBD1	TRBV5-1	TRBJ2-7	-	CASNKGQDQLGEQYF	TGCGCCAGCAATAAAGGACAGGACCAGTTGGGTGAGCAGTACTTC
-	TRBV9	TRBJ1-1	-	CASSVEGERAEAFF	TGTGCCAGCAGCGTGGAGGGTGAACGGGCTGAAGCTTTCTTT
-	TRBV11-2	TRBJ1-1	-	CASSLVLGASAFF	TGTGCCAGCAGCTTAGTCTTGGGAGCTTCGGCTTTCTTT
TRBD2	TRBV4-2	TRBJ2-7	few	CASSHVKTSGSSYEQYF	TGTGCCAGCAGCCACGTTAAAACTAGCGGGAGCTCCTACGAGCAGTACTTC
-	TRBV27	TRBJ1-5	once	CASSSYTNRGNQPQHF	TGTGCCAGCAGTTCCTACACAAACAGGGGCAATCAGCCCCAGCATTTT
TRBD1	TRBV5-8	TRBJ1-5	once	CASSLAVLGTGNQPQHF	TGTGCCAGCAGCTTGGCTGTTTTGGGGACAGGGAATCAGCCCCAGCATTTT
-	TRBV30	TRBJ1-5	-	CALLLGGPSNQPQHF	TGTGCCTTGCTTCTCGGGGGGCCGAGCAATCAGCCCCAGCATTTT
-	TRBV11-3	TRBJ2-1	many	CASSLDRVSGEQFF	TGTGCCAGCAGCTTAGATCGAGTTTCGGGGGAGCAGTTCTTC
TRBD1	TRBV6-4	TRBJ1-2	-	CASSVDPGQGAGYGYTF	TGTGCCAGCAGTGTGGACCCGGGACAGGGGGCGGGCTATGGCTACACCTTC
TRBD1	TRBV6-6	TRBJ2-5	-	CASSRGTGGTETQYF	TGTGCCAGCAGCCGCGGGACAGGGGGTACGGAGACCCAGTACTTC
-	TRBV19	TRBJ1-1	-	CASSVRTDRRNTEAFF	TGTGCCAGTAGTGTTCGAACAGACAGGAGGAACACTGAAGCTTTCTTT
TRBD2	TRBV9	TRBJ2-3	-	CASSRESSGYTDTQYF	TGTGCCAGCAGCCGGGAATCTAGCGGCTACACAGATACGCAGTATTTT
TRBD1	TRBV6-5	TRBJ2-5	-	CASRTGPQGSSAQYF	TGTGCCAGCAGGACGGGGCCACAGGGGTCCAGTGCCCAGTACTTC
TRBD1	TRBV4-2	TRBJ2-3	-	CASSQVLGTAHTSTDTQYF	TGTGCCAGCAGCCAAGTACTCGGGACAGCTCACACTAGCACAGATACGCAGTATTTT
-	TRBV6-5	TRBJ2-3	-	CASSYYSSSTDTQYF	TGTGCCAGCAGTTACTACTCCTCTAGCACAGATACGCAGTATTTT
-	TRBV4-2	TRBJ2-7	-	CASSQYNPDYEQYF	TGTGCCAGCAGCCAGTACAATCCGGATTACGAGCAGTACTTC
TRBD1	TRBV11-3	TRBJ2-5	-	CASSPGTGGRQETQYF	TGTGCCAGCAGCCCCGGGACAGGGGGCAGGCAAGAGACCCAGTACTTC
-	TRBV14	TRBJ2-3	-	CASSHNRQFTDTQYF	TGTGCCAGCAGCCACAACCGACAGTTCACAGATACGCAGTATTTT
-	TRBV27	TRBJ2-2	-	CASSLWVGWKSGELFF	TGTGCCAGCAGTTTATGGGTAGGGTGGAAGAGCGGGGAGCTGTTTTTT
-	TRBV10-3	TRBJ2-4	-	CAISEDRGSPKNIQYF	TGTGCCATCAGTGAAGACAGAGGTAGTCCCAAAAACATTCAGTACTTC
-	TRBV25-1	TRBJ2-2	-	CASSERSGLSDTGELFF	TGTGCCAGCAGTGAAAGGTCAGGGCTTTCGGACACCGGGGAGCTGTTTTTT
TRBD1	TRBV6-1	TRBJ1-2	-	CASSEVDRGNYGYTF	TGTGCCAGCAGTGAAGTTGACAGGGGGAACTATGGCTACACCTTC
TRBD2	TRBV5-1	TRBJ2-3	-	CASSWEGMLDTQYF	TGCGCCAGCAGTTGGGAGGGGATGTTGGATACGCAGTATTTT
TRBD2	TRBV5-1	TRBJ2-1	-	CASSFLRTSREDEDNEQFF	TGCGCCAGCAGCTTTTTGCGGACTAGCCGGGAAGATGAGGACAATGAGCAGTTCTTC
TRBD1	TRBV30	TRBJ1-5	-	CAWSSTGQGAYSNQPQHF	TGTGCCTGGAGCTCTACGGGACAGGGCGCATATAGCAATCAGCCCCAGCATTTT
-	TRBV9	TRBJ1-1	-	CASSFQTELPGNTEAFF	TGTGCCAGCAGCTTCCAGACAGAACTTCCAGGGAACACTGAAGCTTTCTTT
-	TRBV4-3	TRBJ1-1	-	CASSQAIGLLGTEAFF	TGCGCCAGCAGCCAAGCCATAGGGTTATTAGGAACTGAAGCTTTCTTT
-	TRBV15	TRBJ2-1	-	CATSRDLGGLADEQFF	TGTGCCACCAGCAGAGATCTTGGCGGCCTTGCCGATGAGCAGTTCTTC
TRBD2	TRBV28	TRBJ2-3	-	CASSFPALAGAADTQYF	TGTGCCAGCAGTTTCCCGGCACTAGCGGGAGCGGCAGATACGCAGTATTTT
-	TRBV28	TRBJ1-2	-	CAITPDSRYGYTF	TGTGCCATCACTCCAGACAGCCGATATGGCTACACCTTC
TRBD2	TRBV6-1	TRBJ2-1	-	CASRVGTSGHNEQFF	TGTGCCAGCAGAGTTGGGACTAGCGGACACAATGAGCAGTTCTTC
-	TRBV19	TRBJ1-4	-	CASSIDGGAGEKLFF	TGTGCCAGTAGTATAGACGGGGGGGCAGGTGAAAAACTGTTTTTT
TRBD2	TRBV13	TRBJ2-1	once	CASSLLAGGPELIDEQFF	TGTGCCAGCAGCTTGCTAGCGGGAGGGCCGGAATTGATCGATGAGCAGTTCTTC
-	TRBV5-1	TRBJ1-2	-	CASSLEGYGYTF	TGCGCCAGCAGCTTGGAGGGATATGGCTACACCTTC
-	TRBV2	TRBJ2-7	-	CAGTPTPRAYEQYF	TGTGCCGGGACCCCTACCCCTCGGGCCTACGAGCAGTACTTC